Included here is one TCR beta chain sequence, with context. The data derive from a study of cytomegalovirus exposure and HLA in healthy donors. This PCR relied on a set of 60 Vbeta primers and 13 Jbeta primers. The repertoire was sequenced with immunoSEQ multiplex PCR; TCRdb's copy has only in-frame clones and lacks some. The table has under 200,000 clones, roughly 70% seen once. Germline CDR1 and CDR2: SNHLY and FYNNEI. V was cut by 2 bases and J by 11 bases, with 21 bases left in between. The CDR3 runs 15 residues. The sample consisted of PBMCs. The V and J genes are TRBV2 and TRBJ2-5; a weak D match, TRBD1 (8 bases). This clonotype originated in a woman in her 40s in good health and CMV-seropositive. CDR3 region: CASSELWQGAGEQYF. CDR3 DNA sequence: TGTGCCAGCAGTGAACTGTGGCAGGGGGCGGGAGAGCAGTACTTC. Full variable domain (rest looked up from reference TRBV2 and TRBJ2-5): EPEVTQTPSHQVTQMGQEVILRCVPISNHLYFYWYRQILGQKVEFLVSFYNNEISEKSEIFDDQFSVERPDGSNFTLKIRSTKLEDSAMYFCASSELWQGAGEQYFGPGTRLLVL.